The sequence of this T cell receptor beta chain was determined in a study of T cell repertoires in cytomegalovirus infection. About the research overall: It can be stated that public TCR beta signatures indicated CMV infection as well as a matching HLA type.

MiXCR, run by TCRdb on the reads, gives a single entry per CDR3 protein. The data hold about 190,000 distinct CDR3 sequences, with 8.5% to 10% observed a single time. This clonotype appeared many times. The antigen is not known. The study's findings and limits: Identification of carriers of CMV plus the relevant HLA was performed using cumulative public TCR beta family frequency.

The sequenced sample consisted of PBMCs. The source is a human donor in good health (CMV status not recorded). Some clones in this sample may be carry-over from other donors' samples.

CDR3 sequence (DNA): TGTGCCAGCAGTTTTCGGGGGGGAGATACGCAGTATTTT. Its protein is CASSFRGGDTQYF. The chain uses TRBV7-2 and TRBJ2-3; 8 bases agree with TRBD2. Germline CDR1 SGHTA, CDR2 FQGNSA. V shed 6 bases and J 5 bases; nucleotides not matched to a gene: 4. The CDR3 is 13 residues long. The full variable domain, in which reference TRBV7-2 and TRBJ2-3 provide the parts outside the CDR3, is GAGVSQSPSNKVTEKGKDVELRCDPISGHTALYWYRQSLGQGLEFLIYFQGNSAPDKSGLPSDRFSAERTGGSVSTLTIQRTQQEDSAVYLCASSFRGGDTQYFGPGTRLTVL.